The present T cell receptor beta chain was sequenced within a study of monozygotic twins with inflammatory bowel disease. Note on this clonotype: Its cognate antigen is unknown.

Per sample, reverse transcription was split into eight reactions. Two nested PCRs, about 16 and 10 cycles, amplified TCRalpha and TCRbeta cDNA. Following a re-call of the 5' RACE reads, TCRdb has one entry per CDR3 protein and lacks DNA. The ten most abundant clones cover approximately 5.4% of a sample with a few hundred thousand distinct CDR3 sequences. Study-level findings and limits: There was no way to distinguish the different T cell subtypes. Fewer shared clonotypes with others were found in IBD patients than in healthy twins, especially with disease activity.

The sequenced sample consisted of blood. This clonotype was sampled from a human donor with ulcerative colitis or Crohn's disease, or a healthy co-twin of an affected twin (not recorded which).

This CDR3 is CSARDESPPYEQYF. V usage is TRBV20-1 and J usage is TRBJ2-7; TCRdb lists TRBD2, though no DNA is available to test this call. Germline V gene data show CDR1 as DFQATT and CDR2 as SNEGSKA (reference sequence). This CDR3 region has 14 residues.